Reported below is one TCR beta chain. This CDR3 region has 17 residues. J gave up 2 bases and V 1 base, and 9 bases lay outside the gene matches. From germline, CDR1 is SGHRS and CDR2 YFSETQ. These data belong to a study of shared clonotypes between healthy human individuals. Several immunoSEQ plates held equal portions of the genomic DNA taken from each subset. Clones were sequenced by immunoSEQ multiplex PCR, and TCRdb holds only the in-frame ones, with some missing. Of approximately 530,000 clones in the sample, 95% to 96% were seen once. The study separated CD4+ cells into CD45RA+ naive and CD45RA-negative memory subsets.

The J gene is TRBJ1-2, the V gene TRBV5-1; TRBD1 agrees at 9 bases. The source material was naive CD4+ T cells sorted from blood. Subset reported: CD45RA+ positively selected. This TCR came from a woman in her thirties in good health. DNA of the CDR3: TGCGCCAGCAGCTTGACTTCAAGGACAGGGGAAAACTATGGCTACACCTTC. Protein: CASSLTSRTGENYGYTF. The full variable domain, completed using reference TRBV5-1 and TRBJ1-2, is KAGVTQTPRYLIKTRGQQVTLSCSPISGHRSVSWYQQTPGQGLQFLFEYFSETQRNKGNFPGRFSGRQFSNSRSEMNVSTLELGDSALYLCASSLTSRTGENYGYTFGSGTRLTVV.